The table lists the clone carrying this TCR beta chain with many counts. The data are from a study of T-cell reconstitution after alpha-beta-depleted transplantation in children. TCRbeta library construction was performed incorporating unique molecular identifiers. From the PCR reads, TCRdb called clonotypes with MiXCR, one entry per CDR3 protein. Of around 500,000 distinct CDR3 sequences in the sample, about 21% are singletons; the top ten hold over 12%. The source of this sequence is a boy less than two years old who had a stem cell transplant for acute myeloid leukemia, so the T cells may come from the graft donor. Specimen: PBMCs, mostly from graft donor cells, collected 360 days after TCRalphabeta/CD19-depleted stem cell transplant.

In nucleotides, the CDR3 is TGTGCCAGCAGTTACGAGTGGAACACTGAAGCTTTCTTT. It specifies CASSYEWNTEAFF. The V gene is TRBV6-2 or TRBV6-3, the J gene TRBJ1-1, with D unclear. CDR3 length: 13 amino acids. The germline V gene has CDR1 MNHEY and CDR2 SVGEGT. Trimming pared 2 bases from V and 1 base from J, leaving 5 bases between.